The entry below describes one T cell receptor (beta chain). The entry originates in a study of blood T cell repertoires in COVID-19. Looking at the study overall: Specimens from acute and convalescent COVID-19 originated in the United States, Italy and Spain. Sample material is recorded as cDNA or gDNA derived from T cells, B-cell-depleted T cells, or PBMCs.

In the authors' methods: Reference gene primers were amplified, and this amplification served to estimate nucleated cell counts. Clones were sequenced by immunoSEQ multiplex PCR, and TCRdb holds only the in-frame ones, with some missing. Clone size and V and J calls were adopted from that table, with D and trimming inferred from the DNA. The data contain 20,000 to 30,000 clones, 65% to 90% of them singletons. Sequenced sample: peripheral blood. The source is a human donor in a cohort sampled during active COVID-19.

The CDR3 nucleotides are TGTGCCAGCAACGTTGGGACAGGGGGCCACGAGCAGTACTTC. It yields the protein CASNVGTGGHEQYF. The chain recombines TRBV9 with TRBJ2-7, with TRBD1 matching 12 bases. The V and J ends lost 6 bases and 5 bases, in that order; junction bases with no gene match: 6. The CDR3 length is 14 residues. In germline, CDR1 is SGDLS, CDR2 YYNGEE.